The clone carrying this TCR beta chain appeared a few times. This specimen comes from a study of T-cell reconstitution after alpha-beta-depleted transplantation in children. The authors prepared the TCRbeta library with unique molecular identifiers. TCRdb reprocessed the PCR reads with MiXCR, giving one entry per CDR3 protein. This table holds around 340,000 distinct CDR3 sequences, more than 10% found once. Germline V gene data show CDR1 as SQVTM and CDR2 as ANQGSEA. CDR3 length: 15 amino acids. The V end was cut by 4 bases, the J end by 0 bases, with 15 bases between. This specimen was PBMCs, taken from the stem cell graft. The chain combines TRBV29-1 with TRBJ1-1, with no clear D. The sequence was obtained from a human donor who donated a stem cell graft to a child with Fanconi anemia. CDR3 loop: CSVGSSRWVNTEAFF. CDR3 nucleotide sequence: TGCAGCGTTGGATCCTCCCGTTGGGTGAACACTGAAGCTTTCTTT.